What follows describes a single T cell receptor (beta chain). V was pared by 4 bases and J by 3 bases, with 15 bases between. The length of the CDR3 is 15 residues. Germline V gene lookup returns CDR1 MDHEN and CDR2 SYDVKM. In the original processing: Amplified reference gene primers provided the basis for estimating nucleated cell counts. Repertoires were generated with immunoSEQ multiplex PCR, while TCRdb's copy carries only in-frame clones and drops some. That table furnishes V, J and clone size, whereas the DNA furnished D and trimming. The data show a few hundred thousand clones, with 88% seen just once and just over 1% held by the top ten. The sample originates from a study of blood T cell repertoires in COVID-19. During the 2 weeks before they entered the study, exposed participants had met someone with a PCR-confirmed or clinician-diagnosed COVID-19 case.

The receptor was isolated from a woman in her 30s who had been exposed to COVID-19. V usage is TRBV28 and J usage is TRBJ1-2; D gene uncertain. Input material: PBMCs or T cells enriched from blood (not recorded which). The CDR3 is CASSSDLRRYYGYTF. The CDR3 DNA reads as TGTGCCAGCAGTTCCGATCTAAGGAGGTACTATGGCTACACCTTC.